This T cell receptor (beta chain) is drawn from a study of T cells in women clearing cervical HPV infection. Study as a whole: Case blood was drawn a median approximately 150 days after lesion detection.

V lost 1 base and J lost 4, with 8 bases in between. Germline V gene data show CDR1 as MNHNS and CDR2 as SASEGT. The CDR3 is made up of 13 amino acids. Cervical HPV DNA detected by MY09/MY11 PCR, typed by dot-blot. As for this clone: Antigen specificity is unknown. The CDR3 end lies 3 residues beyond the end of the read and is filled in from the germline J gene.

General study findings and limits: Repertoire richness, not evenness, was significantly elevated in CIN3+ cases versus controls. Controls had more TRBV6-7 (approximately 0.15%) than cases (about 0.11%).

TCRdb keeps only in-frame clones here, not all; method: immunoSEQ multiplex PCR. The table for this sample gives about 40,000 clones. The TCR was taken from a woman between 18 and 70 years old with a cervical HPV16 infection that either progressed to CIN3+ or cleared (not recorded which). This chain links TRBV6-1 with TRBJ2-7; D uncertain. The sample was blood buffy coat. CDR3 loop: CASSEGTVYEQYF. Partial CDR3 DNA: TGTGCCAGCAGTGAAGGAACTGTGTACGAG.